A single sample gave rise to the 29 T cell receptor beta chains below, sequenced in a study of T-cell memory formation after mild COVID-19 (dated by TCRdb to 2020 to 2022). The method was 5' RACE. Sequenced using an Illumina NovaSeq 6000. The public reads were run again by TCRdb, first through fastp at Q25 and then through MiXCR, and only productive beta chains were kept. Records with the same CDR3 protein are collapsed into one entry carrying the most frequent genes and DNA. Within this sample are approximately 250,000 distinct CDR3 sequences, with 16% of them counted one time only. The ten largest clones add up to 20% to 25% of the sample. Sequenced input: PBMCs or a T cell subset sorted from them (not recorded which). The receptors originated from a man aged 18-30 years who had mild COVID-19 (a few samples of this study predate the infection). The sample titles of this study are shuffled in the database, so cell type and time point are left out; the donor was told from shared clones.

The J gene is TRBJ1-5, the V gene TRBV7-9; TRBD1 aligns across 8 bases. CDR3 length: 17 amino acids. J lost 1 base, V lost 5 bases, and 10 bases had no gene match. Germline V CDR1 and CDR2: SEHNR, FQNEAQ (reference sequence). The DNA for the CDR3 is TGTGCCAGCAGCCCCCTGTTAGGACAGGGAAGCAATCAGCCCCAGCATTTT. Translation: CASSPLLGQGSNQPQHF. Filled out from reference TRBV7-9 and TRBJ1-5, the complete variable domain reads DTGVSQNPRHKITKRGQNVTFRCDPISEHNRLYWYRQTLGQGPEFLTYFQNEAQLEKSRLLSDRFSAERPKGSFSTLEIQRTEQGDSAMYLCASSPLLGQGSNQPQHFGDGTRLSIL.

The chain combines TRBV7-9 with TRBJ2-5; D tentatively fits TRBD1 or TRBD2 (5 bases each). Germline V gives CDR1 SEHNR, CDR2 FQNEAQ (reference sequence). The CDR3 is 13 amino acids. V lost 3 bases and J lost 4, with 9 bases in between. CDR3 sequence reads: CASSFPGRETQYF. The CDR3 bases are TGTGCCAGCAGCTTTCCGGGACGAGAGACCCAGTACTTC.

There are a few counts of this clonotype. The chain combines TRBV10-3 with TRBJ2-3; the match to TRBD1 covers 7 bases. CDR1 ENHRY and CDR2 SYGVKD come from the germline V gene. The trim removed 4 bases at V and 3 bases at J, leaving 7 bases unmatched. The CDR3 runs to 15 residues. The CDR3: CAISGYRGSTDTQYF. CDR3 bases: TGTGCCATCAGTGGTTACAGGGGCTCGACAGATACGCAGTATTTT.

The chain has TRBV6-2 or TRBV6-3 and TRBJ1-2, with D uncertain. Trimming took off 4 bases at V and 6 bases at J, with 12 bases between the two ends. The CDR3 is 13 residues long. Germline V lookup: CDR1 MNHEY, CDR2 SVGEGT. The CDR3 sequence is CASSSDGGHGYTF. CDR3 nucleotides: TGTGCCAGCAGTTCCGACGGAGGGCATGGCTACACCTTC.

This chain links TRBV7-2 with TRBJ2-1; the D call may be TRBD1 or TRBD2 (6 bases each). Germline CDR1 reads SGHTA; CDR2 reads FQGNSA. V dropped 7 bases and J dropped 8 bases, with 24 bases sitting between them. There are 16 residues in the CDR3. CDR3 coding DNA: TGTGCCAGCAATCCTCGTCTGGGGGGCTCCGGGGATGAGCAGTTCTTC. It specifies CASNPRLGGSGDEQFF.

The CDR3 protein is CASSYSRGDTQYF. The CDR3 nucleotides read TGTGCCAGCAGTTACTCGCGGGGGGATACGCAGTATTTT. The rearrangement joins TRBV6-5 to TRBJ2-3; 7 bases match TRBD2. V was clipped by 0 bases and J by 6 bases; unmatched bases: 0. The CDR3 is made up of 13 amino acids. The germline CDR1 and CDR2 sequences are MNHEY and SVGAGI.

This chain connects TRBV5-1 to TRBJ2-1; D is unclear. In germline, CDR1 is SGHRS, CDR2 YFSETQ. CDR3 length: 17 residues. Deletions cut 6 bases from V and 0 bases from J, with 19 bases between. CDR3 loop: CASNPRQVGSSYNEQFF. The CDR3 region has the DNA TGCGCCAGCAACCCCCGGCAGGTGGGAAGCTCCTACAATGAGCAGTTCTTC.

The chain couples TRBV20-1 to TRBJ1-4, with D perhaps matching TRBD1 (6 bases). V dropped 5 bases and J dropped 7 bases, with 14 bases sitting between them. CDR1 DFQATT and CDR2 SNEGSKA come from the germline V gene (reference sequence). The CDR3 extends over 13 amino acids. The CDR3 sequence is CSAGDRPPEKLFF. CDR3 nucleotide sequence: TGCAGTGCTGGCGACAGGCCCCCTGAAAAACTGTTTTTT.

In this sample, this clonotype turned up a few times. V gene TRBV9 combines with J gene TRBJ2-3; D tentatively fits TRBD1 or TRBD2 (5 bases each). Germline loops: CDR1 SGDLS, CDR2 YYNGEE. CDR3 length: 17 amino acids. The V gene lost 4 bases and the J gene lost 0 bases, with 18 bases spanning the gap. CDR3: CASSLEGRGVSTDTQYF. In DNA, the CDR3 is TGTGCCAGCAGCCTCGAGGGAAGGGGCGTCAGCACAGATACGCAGTATTTT.

This clonotype was detected ten times or more. The J gene is TRBJ2-1, the V gene TRBV12-3 or TRBV12-4; 14 nucleotides align to TRBD2. The trim removed 6 bases at V and 7 bases at J, leaving 2 bases unmatched. The CDR3 length is 14 residues. The CDR3 DNA is TGTGCCAGCAGGACTAGCGGGGGGGCAAATGAGCAGTTCTTC. Translation gives CASRTSGGANEQFF.

This chain joins TRBV6-2 or TRBV6-3 and TRBJ1-5; a possible D gene is TRBD1 (6 bases). CDR3 length: 16 amino acids. With 2 bases removed from V and 5 bases from J, the gap between germline ends came to 16 bases. Germline-derived CDR1 and CDR2 are MNHEY and SVGEGT. CDR3 coding DNA: TGTGCCAGCAGTTACCCCAGGGGAACTGGGGATCAGCCCCAGCATTTT. This codes for CASSYPRGTGDQPQHF.

This clonotype was found a few times. The chain is built from TRBV7-6 and TRBJ2-7, with TRBD2 matching over 8 bases. The ends lost 5 bases at V and 2 bases at J; junction bases unmatched: 17. CDR1 is SGHVS, CDR2 FNYEAQ, per germline. The CDR3 totals 18 residues. DNA for the CDR3: TGTGCCAGCAGCACAGGCCCGACTGTAGCGGGGCTGACCTACGAGCAGTACTTC. Translation: CASSTGPTVAGLTYEQYF.

This clonotype has more than one count but fewer than ten. In DNA form, the CDR3 reads TGTGCCAGCAGTATTGCAGGGATCGGCTATGGCTACACCTTC. As protein: CASSIAGIGYGYTF. The chain carries TRBV12-3 or TRBV12-4 and TRBJ1-2, with a tentative D call TRBD1 (5 bases). V shed 5 bases and J shed 4 bases, with 14 bases lying between them. The CDR3 consists of 14 residues.

The genes are TRBV20-1 and TRBJ2-3, with TRBD2 matching 11 bases. The CDR3 is made up of 14 amino acids. From germline, CDR1 is DFQATT and CDR2 SNEGSKA (reference sequence). V lost 6 bases and J lost 1; bases outside the gene matches: 3. In DNA form, the CDR3 reads TGCAGTGCCGAACTAGCGGGGGGCACAGATACGCAGTATTTT. Protein: CSAELAGGTDTQYF.

V and J are TRBV20-1 and TRBJ2-7; 7 bases are a match to TRBD2. The CDR3 covers 15 residues. Unmatched junction bases numbered 5, after V lost 0 bases and J lost 0 bases. The germline CDR1 and CDR2 sequences are DFQATT and SNEGSKA (reference sequence). This CDR3 is CSARDPAGPSYEQYF. The CDR3, as DNA: TGCAGTGCTAGAGATCCAGCGGGGCCCTCCTACGAGCAGTACTTC.

This clonotype was detected a few times. The chain has TRBV4-3 and TRBJ2-1, with D perhaps matching TRBD1 or TRBD2 (6 bases each). The V end was cut by 0 bases, the J end by 9 bases, with 15 bases between. Looked up from germline, CDR1 is LGHNA and CDR2 is YSLEER. The CDR3 length is 15 residues. The CDR3 DNA reads as TGCGCCAGCAGCCAAGAGAAGTCAGGAGGGGGTGAGCAGTTCTTC. Translation gives CASSQEKSGGGEQFF.

This chain joins TRBV24-1 and TRBJ1-1; D unclear. CDR3 size: 12 residues. Trimming removed 4 bases from V and 3 bases from J, with 5 bases in between. Germline V gene lookup returns CDR1 KGHDR and CDR2 SFDVKD. The CDR3 DNA follows: TGTGCCACCAGTGACCGGGACACTGAAGCTTTCTTT. The encoded protein is CATSDRDTEAFF.

In this sample, this clonotype turned up a few times. The chain couples TRBV7-8 to TRBJ2-3; 7 bases map to TRBD1. The CDR3 loop spans 15 amino acids. V lost 5 bases, J lost 5 bases, and 10 bases stayed unmatched. Germline CDR1 reads SGHVS; CDR2 reads FQNEAQ. CDR3 in DNA: TGTGCCAGCAGCCAAAGGGACAGTCGTATAGATACGCAGTATTTT. Protein: CASSQRDSRIDTQYF.

The rearrangement uses TRBV10-3 and TRBJ1-2; 9 positions match TRBD1. The germline gives CDR1 ENHRY, CDR2 SYGVKD. The CDR3 contains 14 residues. V was pared by 0 bases and J by 10 bases, with 6 bases of the junction left unmatched. The CDR3 sequence is CAISESGQGFDYTF. Here the CDR3 DNA reads TGTGCCATCAGTGAGTCGGGACAGGGTTTCGACTACACCTTC.

In its sample, this clonotype was seen a few times. The chain has TRBV7-3 and TRBJ1-1, with D maybe TRBD1 (6 bases). The germline V gene encodes CDR1 SGHTA and CDR2 FQGTGA. Trimming took 2 bases from V and 2 from J, leaving 9 bases between them. The CDR3 has 14 residues. Here the CDR3 reads CASSLQGYNTEAFF. The CDR3 DNA reads TGTGCCAGCAGCTTACAGGGGTACAACACTGAAGCTTTCTTT.

The V call is TRBV7-3, the J call TRBJ1-6, with a weak D call TRBD1 (5 bases). CDR1 and CDR2 (germline): SGHTA, FQGTGA. The CDR3 length is 15 residues. Trimming left V 1 base short and J 7 bases short, with 11 bases between. The CDR3 sequence: CASSLNSGNNSPLHF. The CDR3 coding sequence is TGTGCCAGCAGCTTAAATTCAGGGAACAATTCACCCCTCCACTTT.

This chain uses TRBV6-6 with TRBJ2-7; possible D gene TRBD1, 5 bases. Germline values: CDR1 MNHNY, CDR2 SVGAGI (reference sequence). V was trimmed by 6 bases and J by 4 bases, leaving 16 bases between them. The CDR3 has 14 amino acids. The CDR3, as DNA: TGTGCCAGCAGGGATTTGACAGCGCCTTACGAGCAGTACGTC. This encodes CASRDLTAPYEQYV.

This clonotype was detected ten times or more. V is TRBV3-1 and J is TRBJ2-5; D not certain. CDR3 length: 14 amino acids. V dropped 3 bases and J dropped 2 bases, with 10 bases sitting between them. Germline V gives CDR1 LGHDT, CDR2 YNNKEL (reference sequence). In DNA form, the CDR3 reads TGTGCCAGCAGCCAGGCCCAAGGGCAAGAGACCCAGTACTTC. This codes for CASSQAQGQETQYF.

The chain combines TRBV28 with TRBJ2-7; no reliable D call. Trimming shortened V by 6 bases and J by 4 bases, and 22 bases separated the two germline ends. This CDR3 has 16 amino acids. In germline, CDR1 is MDHEN, CDR2 SYDVKM. The DNA of the CDR3 is TGTGCCAGCAGCAGAGCCTCAGCCTACCTGGAGTACGAGCAGTACGTC. It encodes CASSRASAYLEYEQYV.

The rearrangement joins TRBV7-9 to TRBJ1-2, with D maybe TRBD1 (5 bases). Trimming removed 4 bases from V and 8 bases from J, with 11 bases in between. The germline V gene encodes CDR1 SEHNR and CDR2 FQNEAQ (reference sequence). The CDR3 totals 12 residues. The CDR3 loop reads CASSWDGGGYTF. The CDR3 DNA sequence: TGTGCCAGCAGCTGGGACGGCGGAGGCTACACCTTC.

The J gene is TRBJ1-2, the V gene TRBV6-2 or TRBV6-3; no clear D. Trimming pared 6 bases from V and 6 bases from J, leaving 17 bases between. The CDR3 runs 14 residues. In germline, CDR1 is MNHEY, CDR2 SVGEGT. DNA for the CDR3: TGTGCCAGCAGCCGTCGCGACGGGGTCCATGGCTACACCTTC. This sequence encodes CASSRRDGVHGYTF.

The chain employs TRBV11-2 and TRBJ2-5, with TRBD1 matching over 8 bases. The V and J ends lost 1 base and 5 bases, in that order; junction bases with no gene match: 6. Germline CDR1 SGHAT, CDR2 FQNNGV. The CDR3 is 15 residues long. The CDR3: CASSLGQGSVETQYF. In DNA form, the CDR3 reads TGTGCCAGCAGCTTAGGACAGGGGTCCGTGGAGACCCAGTACTTC. The entire variable domain, with the rest obtained from reference TRBV11-2 and TRBJ2-5, is as follows: EAGVAQSPRYKIIEKRQSVAFWCNPISGHATLYWYQQILGQGPKLLIQFQNNGVVDDSQLPKDRFSAERLKGVDSTLKIQPAKLEDSAVYLCASSLGQGSVETQYFGPGTRLLVL.

The genes are TRBV29-1 and TRBJ2-5; D uncertain. CDR1 SQVTM and CDR2 ANQGSEA come from the germline V gene. There are 14 residues in the CDR3. The V end was cut by 2 bases, the J end by 4 bases, with 14 bases between. This CDR3 is CSVERIGRSETQYF. The CDR3, as DNA: TGCAGCGTTGAAAGGATTGGACGTTCAGAGACCCAGTACTTC. The whole variable domain, remainder taken from reference TRBV29-1 and TRBJ2-5, is SAVISQKPSRDICQRGTSLTIQCQVDSQVTMMFWYRQQPGQSLTLIATANQGSEATYESGFVIDKFPISRPNLTFSTLTVSNMSPEDSSIYLCSVERIGRSETQYFGPGTRLLVL.

The sample holds many counts of this clonotype. The chain carries TRBV4-2 and TRBJ1-2; tentatively, D is TRBD1 (5 bases). The CDR3 has 14 residues. Germline V gene sequence: CDR1 LGHNA, CDR2 YNFKEQ. V was cut by 1 base and J by 8 bases, with 14 bases left in between. The CDR3 nucleotides are TGTGCCAGCAGCCAAGTCGGGACGGATGGCGGCTACACCTTC. Protein product: CASSQVGTDGGYTF.